Below are 19 T cell receptor beta chains sequenced from a single sample in a study of human CD8 memory T cell subsets. Preparation of the TCR beta libraries relied on UMI-labeled 5' RACE. TCRdb re-called the 5' RACE reads and gives one entry per CDR3 protein, without DNA. This table holds approximately 7,500 distinct CDR3 sequences. Source material: CD8+ T cells from PBMCs. The receptors stem from a human donor in good health.

This chain's CDR3 is CASSPTRGRDNEQFF. The genes are TRBV12-3 or TRBV12-4 and TRBJ2-1; TCRdb calls TRBD2, which cannot be checked without DNA. The CDR3 sequence is 15 residues long.

By frequency, this clonotype is medium-sized. The chain is built from TRBV20-1 and TRBJ2-1; the TRBD2 assignment by TCRdb is unverifiable without DNA. Germline V gene sequence: CDR1 DFQATT, CDR2 SNEGSKA (reference sequence). The CDR3 sequence is 14 residues long. The CDR3 protein is CSARDLEDYNEQFF.

The gene calls are TRBV10-3 and TRBJ2-6; TCRdb reports TRBD2, a call that lacks DNA to check it against. The CDR3 is 17 amino acids. Germline CDR1 is ENHRY and CDR2 is SYGVKD. The CDR3 protein is CAISGLAGVFGANVLTF.

According to its frequency, this clonotype is medium-sized. The chain carries TRBV2 and TRBJ2-7; TCRdb lists TRBD1, though no DNA is available to test this call. The CDR3 length is 13 residues. Germline CDR1 and CDR2: SNHLY and FYNNEI. The CDR3 sequence is CAITGLDSYEQYF.

This chain connects TRBV5-5 to TRBJ1-1; without DNA, the TCRdb call of TRBD1 cannot be checked. Looked up from germline, CDR1 is SGHKS and CDR2 is YYEKEE (reference sequence). The CDR3 runs to 14 residues. CDR3 residues: CASSYGQLNTEAFF.

This clonotype is called medium-sized based on its frequency. The V gene is TRBV20-1, the J gene TRBJ2-7; there is no DNA to check the TCRdb D call of TRBD2. The CDR3 is 16 amino acids. The germline V gene has CDR1 DFQATT and CDR2 SNEGSKA (reference sequence). CDR3: CSARVMRTGLAYEQYF.

The chain joins TRBV6-6 to TRBJ2-2. CDR1 is MNHNY, CDR2 SVGAGI, per germline (reference sequence). This CDR3 region has 16 residues. This CDR3 is CASSYGGAQSTGELFF.

This chain uses TRBV6-1 with TRBJ1-5; TCRdb's D call of TRBD1 is untestable without DNA. CDR3 size: 15 residues. Germline-derived CDR1 and CDR2 are MNHNS and SASEGT. CDR3 sequence reads: CASRVTGDSNQPQHF.

The chain couples TRBV2 to TRBJ2-7; TCRdb designates TRBD1, a call that cannot be tested without DNA. CDR3 length: 15 amino acids. The germline CDR1 and CDR2 sequences are SNHLY and FYNNEI. The CDR3 loop reads CASSEGPGSGYEQYF.

V usage is TRBV28 and J usage is TRBJ2-4; TCRdb's D gene call, TRBD1, goes unchecked for lack of DNA. The CDR3 runs to 16 residues. Looked up from germline, CDR1 is MDHEN and CDR2 is SYDVKM. The CDR3 region is CASRPDPGGAKNIQYF. The full variable domain, rest sourced from reference TRBV28 and TRBJ2-4, is DVKVTQSSRYLVKRTGEKVFLECVQDMDHENMFWYRQDPGLGLRLIYFSYDVKMKEKGDIPEGYSVSREKKERFSLILESASTNQTSMYLCASRPDPGGAKNIQYFGAGTRLSVL.

The chain combines TRBV5-5 with TRBJ2-3; absent DNA, TCRdb's TRBD1 call cannot be checked. The CDR3 has 14 residues. Germline values: CDR1 SGHKS, CDR2 YYEKEE (reference sequence). CDR3 protein: CASSLMWGGDTQYF.

The chain carries TRBV5-1 and TRBJ2-1; TCRdb returns TRBD2, unconfirmable since there is no DNA. The germline V gene has CDR1 SGHRS and CDR2 YFSETQ. The CDR3 covers 16 residues. CDR3 sequence reads: CASSLGALGVFNEQFF. The full variable domain, its missing parts supplied by reference TRBV5-1 and TRBJ2-1, is KAGVTQTPRYLIKTRGQQVTLSCSPISGHRSVSWYQQTPGQGLQFLFEYFSETQRNKGNFPGRFSGRQFSNSRSEMNVSTLELGDSALYLCASSLGALGVFNEQFFGPGTRLTVL.

The J gene is TRBJ2-7, the V gene TRBV12-3 or TRBV12-4; TCRdb's D gene call, TRBD1, goes unchecked for lack of DNA. The CDR3 runs to 15 residues. The CDR3 here is CASSYPGTGIDEQYF.

The V and J genes are TRBV29-1 and TRBJ2-7. The CDR3 is 12 residues long. CDR1 and CDR2 (germline): SQVTM, ANQGSEA. The CDR3 sequence is CSVGSEIYEQYF.

The CDR3 here is CASSPGTSGETDTQYF. The chain employs TRBV7-3 and TRBJ2-3; TCRdb proposes TRBD2, but this gene call is untestable without DNA. The CDR3 covers 16 residues. Germline V lookup: CDR1 SGHTA, CDR2 FQGTGA. The variable domain in full, completed from reference TRBV7-3 and TRBJ2-3, reads GAGVSQTPSNKVTEKGKYVELRCDPISGHTALYWYRQSLGQGPEFLIYFQGTGAADDSGLPNDRFFAVRPEGSVSTLKIQRTERGDSAVYLCASSPGTSGETDTQYFGPGTRLTVL.

The chain couples TRBV7-3 to TRBJ2-7; TCRdb designates TRBD1, a call that cannot be tested without DNA. The CDR3 has 14 amino acids. The V gene's germline CDR1 is SGHTA and CDR2 FQGTGA. The CDR3 spells CASSPTGETGEQYF.

The J gene is TRBJ2-7, the V gene TRBV20-1; TCRdb picks TRBD2, but there is no DNA to check that call. The V gene's germline CDR1 is DFQATT and CDR2 SNEGSKA (reference sequence). The CDR3 loop spans 16 amino acids. The CDR3 sequence is CSAPATVGRENWEQYF.

This chain connects TRBV6-6 to TRBJ2-3. The length of the CDR3 is 14 residues. Germline loops: CDR1 MNHNY, CDR2 SVGAGI (reference sequence). CDR3 region: CASSWVGITDTQYF.

V gene TRBV7-9 combines with J gene TRBJ2-7. The germline gives CDR1 SEHNR, CDR2 FQNEAQ (reference sequence). This CDR3 is built from 11 residues. The CDR3 sequence is CASSLDHEQYF. Using reference TRBV7-9 and TRBJ2-7 for the parts outside the CDR3, the full variable domain is DTGVSQNPRHKITKRGQNVTFRCDPISEHNRLYWYRQTLGQGPEFLTYFQNEAQLEKSRLLSDRFSAERPKGSFSTLEIQRTEQGDSAMYLCASSLDHEQYFGPGTRLTVT.